Presented here are 26 T cell receptor beta chains from one specimen sequenced in a study of cytomegalovirus exposure and HLA in healthy donors (dated by TCRdb to about 2017). Receptors were amplified or captured by the immunoSEQ multiplex PCR assay. For the multiplex PCR, a mixture combining 60 forward primers for TCR Vbeta segments and 13 reverse primers for TCR Jbeta segments was used. The table was pulled from immuneACCESS by TCRdb, which kept in-frame rearrangements only. Such tables lose some clones; where checked, under half of the loss comes from unresolved V genes, and the rest has no known cause. This sample has about 120,000 clones in its table, and around 75% of those were observed once. Around 1.5% of the sample is held by the ten biggest clonotypes. Sequenced input: PBMCs. Receptor source: a woman between 18 and 29 years old in good health and CMV-seronegative.

The chain recombines TRBV5-1 with TRBJ1-4, with TRBD1 as a possible D gene (5 bases). The V end lost 4 bases, the J end lost 2 bases, and 18 bases lay between the germline ends. The CDR3 consists of 17 residues. Germline CDR1 is SGHRS and CDR2 is YFSETQ. The DNA of the CDR3 is TGCGCCAGCAGCAAAACGATAATACAGGCCACTAATGAAAAACTGTTTTTT. Translating it yields CASSKTIIQATNEKLFF. Together with reference TRBV5-1 and TRBJ1-4, the CDR3 gives the full variable domain: KAGVTQTPRYLIKTRGQQVTLSCSPISGHRSVSWYQQTPGQGLQFLFEYFSETQRNKGNFPGRFSGRQFSNSRSEMNVSTLELGDSALYLCASSKTIIQATNEKLFFGSGTQLSVL.

The J gene is TRBJ2-1, the V gene TRBV13, with D perhaps matching TRBD2 (6 bases). The CDR3 runs to 16 residues. Deletions cut 0 bases from V and 4 bases from J, with 13 bases between. In germline, CDR1 is PRHDT, CDR2 FYEKMQ (reference sequence). The CDR3 loop reads CASSLGPSEGYNEQFF. The CDR3 DNA sequence: TGTGCCAGCAGCTTAGGCCCGTCGGAGGGGTACAATGAGCAGTTCTTC.

The chain uses TRBV4-2 and TRBJ1-2; D is undetermined. Deletions cut 1 base from V and 8 bases from J, with 11 bases between. The CDR3 runs 13 residues. The germline V gene has CDR1 LGHNA and CDR2 YNFKEQ. The CDR3 sequence is CASSQGGRVGYTF. CDR3 coding DNA: TGTGCCAGCAGCCAAGGCGGCAGAGTGGGCTACACCTTC.

The chain recombines TRBV28 with TRBJ1-1; tentatively, D is TRBD1 (6 bases). The CDR3 loop spans 13 amino acids. The germline gives CDR1 MDHEN, CDR2 SYDVKM. The ends were cut back, 3 bases at V and 4 bases at J, with 9 bases in the middle. CDR3 bases: TGTGCCAGCAGTTTGGGCAGGGGCACTGAAGCTTTCTTT. It specifies CASSLGRGTEAFF.

The chain employs TRBV5-7 and TRBJ1-2; TRBD1 agrees at 7 bases. TRBV5-7 is treated as an ORF (open reading frame) with a function not yet certain. J was trimmed by 0 bases and V by 4 bases; bases with no gene match: 12. CDR3 size: 17 residues. Written as DNA, the CDR3 is TGTGCCAGCAGCCCGGGACAGCGATTCCATTCTAACTATGGCTACACCTTC. Its translation: CASSPGQRFHSNYGYTF.

As regards this clone: An end of the junction differs from the germline gene, which may be a read error. V and J are TRBV7-7 and TRBJ2-7, with a weak D call TRBD1 (6 bases). There are 13 residues in the CDR3. Germline-derived CDR1 and CDR2 are SSHAT and FNYEAQ (reference sequence). The CDR3 DNA sequence: TGTGCTAGCAGCTTAACAGGGAAGGACGAGCAGTACTTC. Its translation is CASSLTGKDEQYF.

This chain links TRBV30 with TRBJ1-3; D not certain. Trimming shortened V by 3 bases and J by 4 bases, and 7 bases separated the two germline ends. The CDR3 is made up of 12 amino acids. Germline assignment: CDR1 GTSNPN and CDR2 SVGIG (reference sequence). As DNA, the CDR3 is TGTGCCTGGAGAAGCGGGGGAAACACCATATATTTT. Translation gives CAWRSGGNTIYF.

This clone appeared many times. As DNA, the CDR3 is TGTGCCAGCAGCAAGGTTCCGGGGGATGGCTACACCTTC. Its protein product is CASSKVPGDGYTF. The chain recombines TRBV5-4 with TRBJ1-2, with a weak D call TRBD1 (5 bases). Germline values: CDR1 SGHNT, CDR2 YYREEE (reference sequence). The CDR3 is 13 amino acids. V was pared by 4 bases and J by 6 bases, with 13 bases between.

This chain joins TRBV5-4 and TRBJ2-2; TRBD2 might be the D (5 bases). The CDR3 spans 13 residues. CDR1 and CDR2 (germline): SGHNT, YYREEE (reference sequence). In DNA form, the CDR3 reads TGTGCAACCCTGGACTCGAACACCGGGGAGCTGTTTTTT. This codes for CATLDSNTGELFF.

V usage is TRBV7-9 and J usage is TRBJ2-1; TRBD1 agrees at 8 bases. This CDR3 has 15 amino acids. The junction had 10 bases not matched to a gene; V was cut back by 8 bases and J by 4 bases. The germline V gene encodes CDR1 SEHNR and CDR2 FQNEAQ (reference sequence). The CDR3 loop reads CASSKTGAGYNEQFF. In nucleotides, the CDR3 is TGTGCCAGCTCAAAGACAGGGGCCGGTTACAATGAGCAGTTCTTC.

J is TRBJ1-2 and V is TRBV10-3; D possibly corresponds to TRBD1 (5 bases). The CDR3 contains 14 residues. Per germline, CDR1 ENHRY and CDR2 SYGVKD. V lost 10 bases to trimming and J lost 4 bases, with 19 bases between them. The chain's CDR3 is CATNPEQDIYGYTF. CDR3 coding DNA: TGTGCCACAAACCCTGAACAGGATATCTATGGCTACACCTTC.

This sequence joins TRBV28 and TRBJ2-3, with TRBD2 matching over 12 bases. The CDR3 sequence is 17 residues long. Trimming cost V 4 bases and J 2 bases; bases outside gene matches: 7. CDR1 is MDHEN, CDR2 SYDVKM, per germline. The CDR3 DNA follows: TGTGCCAGCAGTTCCCGACTAGCGGGGGAGACCACAGATACGCAGTATTTT. It codes for CASSSRLAGETTDTQYF.

This chain joins TRBV28 and TRBJ1-3; the D gene is possibly TRBD1 (6 bases). Germline lookup yields CDR1 MDHEN and CDR2 SYDVKM. The CDR3 is 15 residues long. Trimming removed 3 bases at V and 5 bases at J, with 14 bases between. CDR3 loop: CASSFGRGTRNTIYF. The CDR3 coding sequence is TGTGCCAGCAGTTTTGGCAGGGGAACTAGAAACACCATATATTTT.

The chain recombines TRBV29-1 with TRBJ1-2; D may be TRBD1 (5 bases). The CDR3 length is 14 residues. Trimming left V 2 bases short and J 5 bases short, with 15 bases between. Looked up from germline, CDR1 is SQVTM and CDR2 is ANQGSEA. The CDR3 DNA is TGCAGCGTTGAATCTGCCCACCGACAGTATGGCTACACCTTC. Protein: CSVESAHRQYGYTF.

This clone was seen once. V usage is TRBV7-9 and J usage is TRBJ1-1, with D maybe TRBD1 (5 bases). The V end was cut by 4 bases, the J end by 1 base, with 13 bases between. The CDR3 is 15 residues long. Germline CDR1 reads SEHNR; CDR2 reads FQNEAQ (reference sequence). The CDR3 DNA reads TGTGCCAGCAGCTCTGGCCAGGGTCGGAACACTGAAGCTTTCTTT. Translating gives CASSSGQGRNTEAFF.

The rearrangement links TRBV7-3 to TRBJ2-3; 10 bases match TRBD2. Trimming took 5 bases from V and 1 from J; bases not matched to a gene: 3. Germline CDR1 is SGHTA and CDR2 is FQGTGA. This CDR3 contains 15 residues. CDR3 sequence: CASSNGLAGTDTQYF. The CDR3 DNA follows: TGTGCCAGCAGCAATGGACTAGCGGGCACAGATACGCAGTATTTT.

V gene TRBV13 combines with J gene TRBJ2-7, with no clear D. V lost 7 bases to trimming and J lost 2 bases, with 15 bases between them. The length of the CDR3 is 14 residues. The V gene's germline CDR1 is PRHDT and CDR2 FYEKMQ (reference sequence). The CDR3 bases are TGTGCCAGCACCCCCCGAGACTCGGCCTACGAGCAGTACTTC. Encoded protein: CASTPRDSAYEQYF.

In this sample, this clone turned up once. This chain uses TRBV29-1 with TRBJ1-1; a possible D gene is TRBD1 (6 bases). This CDR3 has 15 residues. From germline, CDR1 is SQVTM and CDR2 ANQGSEA. The V gene lost 3 bases and the J gene lost 4 bases, with 18 bases spanning the gap. The chain's CDR3 is CSVENFHRDGTEAFF. CDR3 sequence (DNA): TGCAGCGTTGAGAACTTTCACAGGGATGGCACTGAAGCTTTCTTT.

The chain joins TRBV19 to TRBJ1-2, with 7 bases matching TRBD1. The CDR3 totals 17 residues. The J segment lost 8 bases and the V segment lost 3 bases, leaving 18 bases of the junction unmatched. CDR1 and CDR2 (germline): LNHDA, SQIVND (reference sequence). The CDR3 loop is CASSIGKGAKSPAGYTF. The CDR3 DNA reads as TGTGCCAGTAGTATCGGAAAGGGGGCGAAATCCCCGGCGGGCTACACCTTC.

The chain uses TRBV7-2 and TRBJ1-1; possibly TRBD1 for D (6 bases). The V gene's germline CDR1 is SGHTA and CDR2 FQGNSA. Trimming took 1 base from V and 3 from J, leaving 9 bases between them. The CDR3 sequence is 14 residues long. As DNA, the CDR3 is TGTGCCAGCAGCTTAGGGCAGGGGCACACTGAAGCTTTCTTT. Its translation is CASSLGQGHTEAFF.

The chain couples TRBV6-1 to TRBJ2-7; 7 bases map to TRBD1. The CDR3 length is 14 residues. Germline CDR1 and CDR2: MNHNS and SASEGT. With 5 bases clipped from V and 2 bases from J, the junction kept 6 bases outside the gene matches. The CDR3 protein is CASSPTGYTYEQYF. The DNA of the CDR3 is TGTGCCAGCAGTCCGACAGGGTACACCTACGAGCAGTACTTC.

J is TRBJ1-1 and V is TRBV7-9; 11 bases line up with TRBD1. Per the germline V gene, CDR1 is SEHNR and CDR2 is FQNEAQ (reference sequence). V lost 4 bases, J lost 5 bases, and 3 bases stayed unmatched. The CDR3 consists of 14 residues. The CDR3 nucleotides read TGTGCCAGCAGCTCTTGGGACAGGGGGACTGAAGCTTTCTTT. It codes for CASSSWDRGTEAFF.

This sequence joins TRBV6-6 and TRBJ2-3; a possible D gene is TRBD2 (5 bases). The V and J ends lost 0 bases and 8 bases respectively, with 15 bases between them. The CDR3 extends over 15 amino acids. Germline V gives CDR1 MNHNY, CDR2 SVGAGI (reference sequence). CDR3 loop: CASSYSKSVAGTQYF. DNA for the CDR3: TGTGCCAGCAGTTACTCGAAATCGGTGGCGGGTACGCAGTATTTT.

The chain joins TRBV6-5 to TRBJ1-1; tentative D call: TRBD1 (6 bases). CDR1 and CDR2 from the germline V gene are MNHEY and SVGAGI. This CDR3 contains 15 residues. V was cut by 7 bases and J by 7 bases, with 22 bases left in between. The CDR3 spells CASTNFRGGGGEAFF. The CDR3 DNA reads as TGTGCCAGCACCAACTTTCGTGGCGGGGGCGGTGAAGCTTTCTTT.

V gene TRBV5-6 combines with J gene TRBJ1-1; D perhaps matches TRBD1 (6 bases). V was trimmed by 3 bases and J by 2 bases, leaving 17 bases between them. Germline loops: CDR1 SGHDT, CDR2 YYEEEE. The CDR3 extends over 16 amino acids. The CDR3 loop is CASSSILQGINTEAFF. CDR3 nucleotides: TGTGCCAGCAGCTCAATCTTACAGGGAATTAACACTGAAGCTTTCTTT.

The chain has TRBV15 and TRBJ2-5, with a weak D call TRBD1 (5 bases). The V gene's germline CDR1 is LNHNV and CDR2 YYDKDF (reference sequence). Trimming stripped 3 bases from V and 3 bases from J, with 17 bases between. The CDR3 covers 16 residues. DNA for the CDR3: TGTGCCACCAGCAGGGAATTGGGGCAGCATGAAGAGACCCAGTACTTC. Translation gives CATSRELGQHEETQYF.